The TCR beta chain described here comes from a study of cytomegalovirus exposure and HLA in healthy donors. General observations from the study: It was reported in a later analysis that an Asian-associated ancestry cluster showed fewer N-insertions than the 666-donor mean. Apparent HLA restriction characterized most CMV-associated TCR beta chains in a later analysis.

The primer mix had 60 Vbeta and 13 Jbeta primers. Clones were sequenced by immunoSEQ multiplex PCR, and TCRdb holds only the in-frame ones, with some missing. Among some 130,000 clones listed, 75% to 85% were seen once. As for this clone: Its target is not known.

The CDR3 runs 11 residues. Germline trimming cut 8 bases from V and 7 bases from J; bases unmatched to any gene: 4. CDR1 and CDR2 from the germline V gene are SNHLY and FYNNEI. What was sequenced was PBMCs. This TCR came from a man between 18 and 29 years old in good health and CMV-seronegative. The V and J genes are TRBV2 and TRBJ1-2; 7 positions match TRBD1. The CDR3 loop is CASGDSRGYTF. The CDR3 DNA reads as TGTGCCAGCGGGGACAGTCGTGGCTACACCTTC.